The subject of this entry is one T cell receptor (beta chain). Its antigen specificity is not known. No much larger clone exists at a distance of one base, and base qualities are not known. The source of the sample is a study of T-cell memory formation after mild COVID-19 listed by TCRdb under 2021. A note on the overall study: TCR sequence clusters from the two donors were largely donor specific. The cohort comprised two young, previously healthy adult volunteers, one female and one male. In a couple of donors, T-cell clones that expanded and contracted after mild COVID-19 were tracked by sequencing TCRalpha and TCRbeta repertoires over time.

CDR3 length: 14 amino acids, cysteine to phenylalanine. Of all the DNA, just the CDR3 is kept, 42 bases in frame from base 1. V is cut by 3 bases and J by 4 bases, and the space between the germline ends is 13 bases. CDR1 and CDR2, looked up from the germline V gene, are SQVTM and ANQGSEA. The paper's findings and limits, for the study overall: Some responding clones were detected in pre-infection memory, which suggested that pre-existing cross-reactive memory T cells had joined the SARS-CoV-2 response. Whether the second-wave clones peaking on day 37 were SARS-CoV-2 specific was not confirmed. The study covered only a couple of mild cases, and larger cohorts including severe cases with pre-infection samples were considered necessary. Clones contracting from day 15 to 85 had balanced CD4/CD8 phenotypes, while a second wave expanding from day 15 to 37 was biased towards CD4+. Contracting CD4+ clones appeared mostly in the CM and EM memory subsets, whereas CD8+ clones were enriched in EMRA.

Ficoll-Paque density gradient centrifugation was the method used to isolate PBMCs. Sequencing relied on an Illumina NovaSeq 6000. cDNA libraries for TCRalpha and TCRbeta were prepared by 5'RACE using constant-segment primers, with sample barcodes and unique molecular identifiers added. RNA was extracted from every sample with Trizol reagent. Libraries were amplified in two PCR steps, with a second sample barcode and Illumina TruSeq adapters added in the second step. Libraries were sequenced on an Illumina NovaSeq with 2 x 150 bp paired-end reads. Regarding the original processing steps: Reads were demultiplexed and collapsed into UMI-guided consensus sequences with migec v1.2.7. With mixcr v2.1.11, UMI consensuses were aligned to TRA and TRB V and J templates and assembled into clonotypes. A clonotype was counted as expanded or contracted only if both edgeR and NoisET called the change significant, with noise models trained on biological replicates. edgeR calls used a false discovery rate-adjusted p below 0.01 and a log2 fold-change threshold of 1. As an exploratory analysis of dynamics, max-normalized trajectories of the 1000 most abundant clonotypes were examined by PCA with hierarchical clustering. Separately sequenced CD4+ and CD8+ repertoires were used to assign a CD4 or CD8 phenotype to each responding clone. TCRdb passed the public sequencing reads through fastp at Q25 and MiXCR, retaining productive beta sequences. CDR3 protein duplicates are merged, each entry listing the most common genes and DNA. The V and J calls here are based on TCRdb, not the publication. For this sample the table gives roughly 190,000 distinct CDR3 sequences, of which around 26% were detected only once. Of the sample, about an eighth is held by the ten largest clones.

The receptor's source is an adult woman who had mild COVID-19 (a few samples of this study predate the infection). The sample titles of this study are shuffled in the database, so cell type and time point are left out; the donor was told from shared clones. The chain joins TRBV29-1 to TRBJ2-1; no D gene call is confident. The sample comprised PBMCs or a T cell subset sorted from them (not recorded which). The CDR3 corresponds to CSVDASGVYNEQFF. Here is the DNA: TGCAGCGTTGACGCATCGGGTGTTTACAATGAGCAGTTCTTC.